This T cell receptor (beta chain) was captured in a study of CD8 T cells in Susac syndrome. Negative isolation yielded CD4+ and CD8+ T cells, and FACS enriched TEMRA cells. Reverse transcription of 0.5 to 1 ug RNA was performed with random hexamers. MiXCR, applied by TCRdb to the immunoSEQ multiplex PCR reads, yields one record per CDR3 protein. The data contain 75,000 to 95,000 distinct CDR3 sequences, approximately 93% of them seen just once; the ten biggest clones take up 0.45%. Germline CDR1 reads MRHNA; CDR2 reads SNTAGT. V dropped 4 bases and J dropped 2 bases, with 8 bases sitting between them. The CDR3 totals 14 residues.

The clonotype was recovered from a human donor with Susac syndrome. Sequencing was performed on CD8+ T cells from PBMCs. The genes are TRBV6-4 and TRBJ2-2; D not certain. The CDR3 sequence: CASSAGRNTGELFF. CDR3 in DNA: TGTGCCAGCAGTGCGGGCAGAAACACCGGGGAGCTGTTTTTT.